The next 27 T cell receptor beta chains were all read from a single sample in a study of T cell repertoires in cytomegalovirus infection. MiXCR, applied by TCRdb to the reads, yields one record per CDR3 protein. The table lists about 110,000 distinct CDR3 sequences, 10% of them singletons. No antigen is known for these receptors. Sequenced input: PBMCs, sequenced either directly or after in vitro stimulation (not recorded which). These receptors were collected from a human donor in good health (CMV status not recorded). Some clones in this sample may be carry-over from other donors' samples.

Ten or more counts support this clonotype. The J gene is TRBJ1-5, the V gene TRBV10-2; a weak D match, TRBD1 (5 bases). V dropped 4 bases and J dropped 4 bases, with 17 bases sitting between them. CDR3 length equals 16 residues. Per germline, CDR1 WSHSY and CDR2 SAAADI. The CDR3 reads CASSVSGKSGNQPQHF. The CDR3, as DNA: TGCGCCAGCAGTGTTTCAGGGAAAAGTGGGAATCAGCCCCAGCATTTT.

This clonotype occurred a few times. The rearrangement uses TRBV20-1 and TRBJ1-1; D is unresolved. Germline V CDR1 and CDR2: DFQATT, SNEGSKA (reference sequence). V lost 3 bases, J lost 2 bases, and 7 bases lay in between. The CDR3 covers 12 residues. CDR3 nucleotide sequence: TGCAGTGCTAGTGGCGGTAACACTGAAGCTTTCTTT. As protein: CSASGGNTEAFF.

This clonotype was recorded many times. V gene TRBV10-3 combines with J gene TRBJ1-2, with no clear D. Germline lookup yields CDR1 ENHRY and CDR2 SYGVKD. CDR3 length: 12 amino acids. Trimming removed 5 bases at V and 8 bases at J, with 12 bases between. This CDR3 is CAISPDGRGYTF. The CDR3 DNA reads TGTGCCATCAGTCCCGACGGTAGGGGCTACACCTTC.

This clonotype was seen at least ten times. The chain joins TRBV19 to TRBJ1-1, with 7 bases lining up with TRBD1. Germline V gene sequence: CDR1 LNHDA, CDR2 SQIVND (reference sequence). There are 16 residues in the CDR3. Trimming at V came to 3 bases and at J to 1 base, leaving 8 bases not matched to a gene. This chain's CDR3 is CASSIGQGVPNTEAFF. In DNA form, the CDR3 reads TGTGCCAGTAGTATCGGGCAGGGGGTACCGAACACTGAAGCTTTCTTT.

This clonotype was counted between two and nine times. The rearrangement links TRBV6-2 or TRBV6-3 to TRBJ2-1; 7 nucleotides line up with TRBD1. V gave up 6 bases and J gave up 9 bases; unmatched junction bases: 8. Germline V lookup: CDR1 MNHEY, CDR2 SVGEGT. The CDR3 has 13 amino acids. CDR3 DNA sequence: TGTGCCAGCAGGTGGGACAGTGGGGTTGAGCAGTTCTTC. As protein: CASRWDSGVEQFF.

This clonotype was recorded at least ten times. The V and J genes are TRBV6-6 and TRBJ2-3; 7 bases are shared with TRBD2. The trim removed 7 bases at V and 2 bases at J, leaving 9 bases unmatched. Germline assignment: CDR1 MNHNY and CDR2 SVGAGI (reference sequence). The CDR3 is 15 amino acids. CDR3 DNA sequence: TGTGCCAGCACCTCTAGCGGAGCCTTCACAGATACGCAGTATTTT. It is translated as CASTSSGAFTDTQYF.

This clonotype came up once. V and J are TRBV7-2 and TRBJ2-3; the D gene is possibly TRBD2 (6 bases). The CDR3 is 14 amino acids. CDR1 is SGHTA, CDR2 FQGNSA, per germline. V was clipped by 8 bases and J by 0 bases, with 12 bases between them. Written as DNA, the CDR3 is TGTGCCAGCTCGGACTACCCTAGCACAGATACGCAGTATTTT. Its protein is CASSDYPSTDTQYF.

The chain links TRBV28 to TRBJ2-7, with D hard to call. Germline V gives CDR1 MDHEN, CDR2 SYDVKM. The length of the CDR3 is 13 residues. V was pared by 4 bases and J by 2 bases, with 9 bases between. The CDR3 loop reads CASSSRTTYEQYF. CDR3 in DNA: TGTGCCAGCAGTTCGCGTACTACCTACGAGCAGTACTTC.

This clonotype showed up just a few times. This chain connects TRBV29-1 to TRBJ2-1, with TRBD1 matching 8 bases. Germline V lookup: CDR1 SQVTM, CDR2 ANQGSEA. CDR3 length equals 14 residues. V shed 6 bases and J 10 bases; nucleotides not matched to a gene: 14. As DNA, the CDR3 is TGCAGCGTCCCTTTTGGACAGGGTGCGGGGGAGCAGTTCTTC. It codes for CSVPFGQGAGEQFF.

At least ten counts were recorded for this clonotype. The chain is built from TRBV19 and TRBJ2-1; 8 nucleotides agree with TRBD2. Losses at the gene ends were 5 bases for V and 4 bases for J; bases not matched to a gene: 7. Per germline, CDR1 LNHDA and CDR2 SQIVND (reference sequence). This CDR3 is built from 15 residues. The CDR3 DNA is TGTGCCAGTAGTCCCGCAGCGGGAGAGTACAATGAGCAGTTCTTC. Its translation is CASSPAAGEYNEQFF. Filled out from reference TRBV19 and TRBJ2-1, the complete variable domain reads DGGITQSPKYLFRKEGQNVTLSCEQNLNHDAMYWYRQDPGQGLRLIYYSQIVNDFQKGDIAEGYSVSREKKESFPLTVTSAQKNPTAFYLCASSPAAGEYNEQFFGPGTRLTVL.

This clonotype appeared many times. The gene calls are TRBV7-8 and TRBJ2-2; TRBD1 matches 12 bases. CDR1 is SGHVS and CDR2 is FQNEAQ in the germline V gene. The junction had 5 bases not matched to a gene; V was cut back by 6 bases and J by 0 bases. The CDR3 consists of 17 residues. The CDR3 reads CASRRDRGRSNTGELFF. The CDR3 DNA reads TGTGCCAGCAGACGGGACAGGGGGCGGTCGAACACCGGGGAGCTGTTTTTT.

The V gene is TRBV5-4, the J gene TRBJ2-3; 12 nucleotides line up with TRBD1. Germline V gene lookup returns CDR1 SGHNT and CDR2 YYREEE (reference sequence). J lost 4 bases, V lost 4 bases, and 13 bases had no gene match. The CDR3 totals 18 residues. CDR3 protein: CASSRGGQGALSSDTQYF. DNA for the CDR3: TGTGCCAGCAGCCGAGGGGGACAGGGGGCTCTGAGTTCAGATACGCAGTATTTT. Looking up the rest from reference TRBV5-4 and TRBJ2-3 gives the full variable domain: ETGVTQSPTHLIKTRGQQVTLRCSSQSGHNTVSWYQQALGQGPQFIFQYYREEENGRGNFPPRFSGLQFPNYSSELNVNALELDDSALYLCASSRGGQGALSSDTQYFGPGTRLTVL.

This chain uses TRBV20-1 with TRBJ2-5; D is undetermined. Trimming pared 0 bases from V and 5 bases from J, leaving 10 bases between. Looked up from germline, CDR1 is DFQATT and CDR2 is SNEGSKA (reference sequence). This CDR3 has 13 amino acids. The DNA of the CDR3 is TGCAGTGCTAGAGACCCAGTCCTGGAGACCCAGTACTTC. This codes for CSARDPVLETQYF.

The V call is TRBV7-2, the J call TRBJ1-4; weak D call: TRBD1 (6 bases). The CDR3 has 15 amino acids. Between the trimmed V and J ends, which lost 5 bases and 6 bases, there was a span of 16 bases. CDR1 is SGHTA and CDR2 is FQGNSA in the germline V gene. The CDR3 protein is CASSAVSGADEKLFF. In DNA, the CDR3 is TGTGCCAGCAGCGCCGTTTCGGGGGCCGATGAAAAACTGTTTTTT. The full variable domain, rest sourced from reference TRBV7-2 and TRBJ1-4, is GAGVSQSPSNKVTEKGKDVELRCDPISGHTALYWYRQSLGQGLEFLIYFQGNSAPDKSGLPSDRFSAERTGGSVSTLTIQRTQQEDSAVYLCASSAVSGADEKLFFGSGTQLSVL.

CDR3 sequence: CASSFRDGVTDTQYF. The DNA of the CDR3 is TGTGCCAGCAGCTTCCGGGACGGAGTCACAGATACGCAGTATTTT. The chain recombines TRBV7-4 with TRBJ2-3, with D perhaps matching TRBD1 or TRBD2 (5 bases each). CDR1 is SGHVT, CDR2 SQSDAQ, per germline. With 3 bases removed from V and 2 bases from J, the gap between germline ends came to 12 bases. There are 15 residues in the CDR3.

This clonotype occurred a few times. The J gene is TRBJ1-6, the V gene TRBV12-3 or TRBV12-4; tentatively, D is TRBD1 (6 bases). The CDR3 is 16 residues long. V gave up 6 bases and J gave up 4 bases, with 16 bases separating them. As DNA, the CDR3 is TGTGCCAGCAGATTGACAGGCCGCCCGTATAATTCACCCCTCCACTTT. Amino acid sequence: CASRLTGRPYNSPLHF.

The CDR3 loop reads CSVAQRLAAFNEQFF. CDR3 in DNA: TGCAGCGTTGCCCAAAGACTAGCGGCCTTCAATGAGCAGTTCTTC. This sequence joins TRBV29-1 and TRBJ2-1, with 9 bases that match TRBD2. The CDR3 is made up of 15 amino acids. Unmatched junction bases numbered 10, after V lost 4 bases and J lost 6 bases. CDR1 is SQVTM, CDR2 ANQGSEA, per germline.

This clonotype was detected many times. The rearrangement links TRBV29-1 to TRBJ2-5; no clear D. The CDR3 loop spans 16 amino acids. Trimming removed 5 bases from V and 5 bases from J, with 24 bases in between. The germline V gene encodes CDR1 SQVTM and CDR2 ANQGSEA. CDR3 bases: TGCAGCGTTCTGCCGATGGCCCGTAAAGTAGGGGAGACCCAGTACTTC. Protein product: CSVLPMARKVGETQYF.

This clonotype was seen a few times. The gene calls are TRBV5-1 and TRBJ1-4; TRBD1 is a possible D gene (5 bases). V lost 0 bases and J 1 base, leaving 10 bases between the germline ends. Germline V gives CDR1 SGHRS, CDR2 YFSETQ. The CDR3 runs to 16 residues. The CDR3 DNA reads TGCGCCAGCAGCTTGGCGGACATTCGAACTAATGAAAAACTGTTTTTT. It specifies CASSLADIRTNEKLFF.

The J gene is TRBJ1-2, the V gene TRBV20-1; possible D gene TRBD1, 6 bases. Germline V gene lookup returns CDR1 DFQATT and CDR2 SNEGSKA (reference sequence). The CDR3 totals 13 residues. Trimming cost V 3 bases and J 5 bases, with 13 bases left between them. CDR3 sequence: CSASGGGWYGYTF. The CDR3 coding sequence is TGCAGTGCTAGCGGGGGGGGCTGGTATGGCTACACCTTC.

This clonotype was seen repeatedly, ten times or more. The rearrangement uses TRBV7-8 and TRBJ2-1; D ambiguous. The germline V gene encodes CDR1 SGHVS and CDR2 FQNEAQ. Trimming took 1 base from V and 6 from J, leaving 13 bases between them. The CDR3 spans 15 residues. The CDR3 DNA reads TGTGCCAGCAGCTTAGGACTCAAATCGAGCAATGAGCAGTTCTTC. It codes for CASSLGLKSSNEQFF.

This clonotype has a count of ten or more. The CDR3 spells CASSKTTGASQYF. The CDR3 nucleotides read TGTGCCAGTAGTAAGACGACAGGGGCCAGTCAGTACTTC. This chain uses TRBV19 with TRBJ2-4; TRBD1 agrees at 8 bases. Germline lookup yields CDR1 LNHDA and CDR2 SQIVND (reference sequence). The V segment lost 4 bases and the J segment 12 bases; nucleotides outside the gene matches: 8. The CDR3 extends over 13 amino acids.

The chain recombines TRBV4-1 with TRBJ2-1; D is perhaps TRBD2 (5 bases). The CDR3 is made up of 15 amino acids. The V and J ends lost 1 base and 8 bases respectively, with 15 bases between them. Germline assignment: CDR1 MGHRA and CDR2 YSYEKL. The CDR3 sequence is CASSQARTLLHEQFF. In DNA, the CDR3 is TGCGCCAGCAGCCAAGCGCGGACTCTCCTCCATGAGCAGTTCTTC.

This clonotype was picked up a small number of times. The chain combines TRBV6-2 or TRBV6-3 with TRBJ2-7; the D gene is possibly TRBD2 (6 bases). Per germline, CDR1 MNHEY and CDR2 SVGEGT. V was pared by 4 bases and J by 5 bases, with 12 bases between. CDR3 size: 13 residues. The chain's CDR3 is CASSSAGSNEQYV. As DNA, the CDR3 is TGTGCCAGCAGTTCGGCGGGAAGCAACGAGCAGTACGTC.

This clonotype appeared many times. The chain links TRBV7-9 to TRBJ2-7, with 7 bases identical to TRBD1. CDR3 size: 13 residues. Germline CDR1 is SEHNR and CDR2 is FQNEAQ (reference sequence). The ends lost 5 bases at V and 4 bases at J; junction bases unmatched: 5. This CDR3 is CASSPRGQYEQYV. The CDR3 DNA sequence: TGTGCCAGCAGCCCACGGGGACAGTACGAGCAGTACGTC.

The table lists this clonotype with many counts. CDR3 nucleotides: TGTGCCAGCAGATCCGACCTGAACACTGAAGCTTTCTTT. Encoded protein: CASRSDLNTEAFF. The V and J genes are TRBV7-2 and TRBJ1-1; D gene unclear. The CDR3 is made up of 13 amino acids. The ends were cut back, 6 bases at V and 0 bases at J, with 8 bases in the middle. CDR1 SGHTA and CDR2 FQGNSA come from the germline V gene.

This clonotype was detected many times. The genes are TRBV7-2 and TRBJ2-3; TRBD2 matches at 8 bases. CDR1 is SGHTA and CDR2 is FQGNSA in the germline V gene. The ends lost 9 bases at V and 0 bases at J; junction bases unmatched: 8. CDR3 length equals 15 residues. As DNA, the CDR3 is TGTGCCAGTCGGGGCGGGAGGCGAAGCACAGATACGCAGTATTTT. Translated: CASRGGRRSTDTQYF. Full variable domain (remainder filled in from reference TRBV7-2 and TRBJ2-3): GAGVSQSPSNKVTEKGKDVELRCDPISGHTALYWYRQSLGQGLEFLIYFQGNSAPDKSGLPSDRFSAERTGGSVSTLTIQRTQQEDSAVYLCASRGGRRSTDTQYFGPGTRLTVL.